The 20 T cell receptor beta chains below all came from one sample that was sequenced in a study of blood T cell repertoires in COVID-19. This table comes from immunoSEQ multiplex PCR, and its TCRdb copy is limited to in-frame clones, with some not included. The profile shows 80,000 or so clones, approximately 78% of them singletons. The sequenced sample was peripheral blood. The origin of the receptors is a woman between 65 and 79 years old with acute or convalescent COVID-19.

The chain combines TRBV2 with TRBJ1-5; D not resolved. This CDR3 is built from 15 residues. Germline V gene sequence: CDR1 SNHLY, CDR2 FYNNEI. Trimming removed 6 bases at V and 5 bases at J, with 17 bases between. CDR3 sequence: CASSVEGLEDQPQHF. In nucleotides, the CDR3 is TGTGCCAGCAGCGTGGAGGGTTTAGAGGATCAGCCCCAGCATTTT. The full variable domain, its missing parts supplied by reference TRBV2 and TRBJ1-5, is EPEVTQTPSHQVTQMGQEVILRCVPISNHLYFYWYRQILGQKVEFLVSFYNNEISEKSEIFDDQFSVERPDGSNFTLKIRSTKLEDSAMYFCASSVEGLEDQPQHFGDGTRLSIL.

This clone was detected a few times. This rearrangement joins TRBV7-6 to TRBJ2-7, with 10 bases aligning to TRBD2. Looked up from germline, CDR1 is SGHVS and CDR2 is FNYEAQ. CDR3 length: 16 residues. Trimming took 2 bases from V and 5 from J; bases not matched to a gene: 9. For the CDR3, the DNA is TGTGCCAGCAGCTTACAGAGCGGGAGGGTTCTTGACGAGCAGTACTTC. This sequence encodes CASSLQSGRVLDEQYF.

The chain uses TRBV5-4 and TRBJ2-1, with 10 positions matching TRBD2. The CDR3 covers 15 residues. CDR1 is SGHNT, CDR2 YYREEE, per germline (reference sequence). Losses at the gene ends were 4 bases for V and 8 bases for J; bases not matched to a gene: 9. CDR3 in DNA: TGTGCCAGCAGCCCCCCGGCTAGCGGGAGTTATGAGCAGTTCTTC. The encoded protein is CASSPPASGSYEQFF. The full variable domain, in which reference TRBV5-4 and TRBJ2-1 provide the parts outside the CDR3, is ETGVTQSPTHLIKTRGQQVTLRCSSQSGHNTVSWYQQALGQGPQFIFQYYREEENGRGNFPPRFSGLQFPNYSSELNVNALELDDSALYLCASSPPASGSYEQFFGPGTRLTVL.

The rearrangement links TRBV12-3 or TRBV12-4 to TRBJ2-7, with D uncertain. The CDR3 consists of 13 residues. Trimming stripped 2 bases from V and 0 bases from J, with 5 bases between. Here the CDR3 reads CASSLRSSYEQYF. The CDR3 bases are TGTGCCAGCAGTTTACGGAGCTCCTACGAGCAGTACTTC.

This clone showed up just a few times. CDR3 DNA: TGTGCCAGCAGCCAAGTGCAACAGAACACTGAAGCTTTCTTT. Residues: CASSQVQQNTEAFF. V usage is TRBV3-1 (or the pseudogene TRBV3-2) and J usage is TRBJ1-1; the D is unclear. V lost 1 base, J lost 1 base, and 7 bases lay in between. Germline V gene lookup returns CDR1 LGHDT and CDR2 YNNKEL (reference sequence). The CDR3 has 14 amino acids.

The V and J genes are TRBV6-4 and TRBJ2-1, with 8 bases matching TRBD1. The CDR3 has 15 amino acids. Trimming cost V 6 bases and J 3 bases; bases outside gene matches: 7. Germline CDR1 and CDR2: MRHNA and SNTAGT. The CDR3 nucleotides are TGTGCCAGCAGACCCCGGGACAGGTACTACAATGAGCAGTTCTTC. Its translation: CASRPRDRYYNEQFF.

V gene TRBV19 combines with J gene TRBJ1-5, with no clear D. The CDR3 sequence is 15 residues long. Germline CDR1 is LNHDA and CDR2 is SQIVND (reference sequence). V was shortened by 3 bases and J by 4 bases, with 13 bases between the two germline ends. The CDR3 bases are TGTGCCAGTAGTATTGCGGGCGGGCCAAATCAGCCCCAGCATTTT. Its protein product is CASSIAGGPNQPQHF.

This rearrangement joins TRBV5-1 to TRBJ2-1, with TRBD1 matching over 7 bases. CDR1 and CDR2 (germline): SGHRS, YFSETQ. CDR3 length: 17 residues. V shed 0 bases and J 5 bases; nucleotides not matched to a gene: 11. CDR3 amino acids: CASSLGQGMTWNNEQFF. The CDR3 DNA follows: TGCGCCAGCAGCTTGGGACAGGGAATGACGTGGAACAATGAGCAGTTCTTC.

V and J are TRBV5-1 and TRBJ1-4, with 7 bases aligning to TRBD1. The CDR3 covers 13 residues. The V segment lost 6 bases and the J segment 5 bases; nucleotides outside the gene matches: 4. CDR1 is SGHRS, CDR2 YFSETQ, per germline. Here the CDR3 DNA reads TGCGCCAGCAACGAGACAGGGAATGAAAAACTGTTTTTT. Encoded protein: CASNETGNEKLFF. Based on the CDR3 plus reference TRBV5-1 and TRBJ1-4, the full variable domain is KAGVTQTPRYLIKTRGQQVTLSCSPISGHRSVSWYQQTPGQGLQFLFEYFSETQRNKGNFPGRFSGRQFSNSRSEMNVSTLELGDSALYLCASNETGNEKLFFGSGTQLSVL.

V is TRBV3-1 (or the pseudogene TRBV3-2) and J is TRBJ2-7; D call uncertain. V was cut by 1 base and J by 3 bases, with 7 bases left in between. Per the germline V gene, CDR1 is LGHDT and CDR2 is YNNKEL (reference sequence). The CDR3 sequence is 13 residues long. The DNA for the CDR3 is TGTGCCAGCAGCCAAGCCGACTTCTACGAGCAGTACTTC. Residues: CASSQADFYEQYF.

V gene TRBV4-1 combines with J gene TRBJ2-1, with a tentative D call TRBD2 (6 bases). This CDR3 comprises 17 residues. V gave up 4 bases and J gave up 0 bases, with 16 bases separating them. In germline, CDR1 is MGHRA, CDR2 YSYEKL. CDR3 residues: CASSLRETFSSYNEQFF. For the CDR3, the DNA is TGCGCCAGCAGCCTTCGGGAGACCTTTAGCTCCTACAATGAGCAGTTCTTC.

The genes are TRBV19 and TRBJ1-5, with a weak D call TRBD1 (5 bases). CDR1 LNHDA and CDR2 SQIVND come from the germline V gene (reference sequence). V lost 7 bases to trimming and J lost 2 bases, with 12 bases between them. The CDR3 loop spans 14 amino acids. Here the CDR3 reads CASNDGGGNQPQHF. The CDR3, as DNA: TGTGCCAGTAATGACGGGGGTGGCAATCAGCCCCAGCATTTT.

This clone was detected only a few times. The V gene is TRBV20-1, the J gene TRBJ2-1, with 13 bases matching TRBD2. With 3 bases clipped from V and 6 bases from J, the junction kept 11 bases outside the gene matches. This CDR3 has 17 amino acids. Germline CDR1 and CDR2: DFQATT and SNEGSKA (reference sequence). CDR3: CSASIPPGLAGVNEQFF. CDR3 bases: TGCAGTGCTAGTATCCCCCCCGGACTAGCGGGAGTCAATGAGCAGTTCTTC.

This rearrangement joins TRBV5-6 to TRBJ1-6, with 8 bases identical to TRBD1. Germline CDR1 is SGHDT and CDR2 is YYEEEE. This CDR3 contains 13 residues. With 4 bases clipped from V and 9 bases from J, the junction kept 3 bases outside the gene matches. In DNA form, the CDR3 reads TGTGCCAGCAGCCAGGACAGGGTTTCACCCCTCCACTTT. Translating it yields CASSQDRVSPLHF.

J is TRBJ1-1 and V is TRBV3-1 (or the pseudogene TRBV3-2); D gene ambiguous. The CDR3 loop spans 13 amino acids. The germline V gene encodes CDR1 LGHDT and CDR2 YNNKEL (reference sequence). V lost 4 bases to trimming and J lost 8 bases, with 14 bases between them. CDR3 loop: CASSPAAKREAFF. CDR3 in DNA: TGTGCCAGCAGCCCAGCGGCGAAAAGGGAAGCTTTCTTT.

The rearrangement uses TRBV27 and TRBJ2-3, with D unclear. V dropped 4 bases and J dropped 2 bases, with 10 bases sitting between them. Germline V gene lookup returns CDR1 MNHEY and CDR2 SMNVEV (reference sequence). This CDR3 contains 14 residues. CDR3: CASSWVDTTDTQYF. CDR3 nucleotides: TGTGCCAGCAGTTGGGTCGACACCACAGATACGCAGTATTTT.

The CDR3 nucleotides are TGTGCCAGTAGTGAGGGACAGGGAGGGAACACCGGGGAGCTGTTTTTT. It translates to CASSEGQGGNTGELFF. The chain links TRBV19 to TRBJ2-2; 9 bases agree with TRBD1. Germline V gene lookup returns CDR1 LNHDA and CDR2 SQIVND (reference sequence). Losses at the gene ends were 5 bases for V and 1 base for J; bases not matched to a gene: 5. CDR3 size: 16 residues. Full variable domain (rest looked up from reference TRBV19 and TRBJ2-2): DGGITQSPKYLFRKEGQNVTLSCEQNLNHDAMYWYRQDPGQGLRLIYYSQIVNDFQKGDIAEGYSVSREKKESFPLTVTSAQKNPTAFYLCASSEGQGGNTGELFFGEGSRLTVL.

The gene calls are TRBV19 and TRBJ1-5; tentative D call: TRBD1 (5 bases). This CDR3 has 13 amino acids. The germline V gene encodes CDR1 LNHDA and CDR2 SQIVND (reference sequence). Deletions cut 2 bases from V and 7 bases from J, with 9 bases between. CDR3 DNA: TGTGCCAGTAGTATACAGGGATGGCAGCCCCAGCATTTT. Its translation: CASSIQGWQPQHF.

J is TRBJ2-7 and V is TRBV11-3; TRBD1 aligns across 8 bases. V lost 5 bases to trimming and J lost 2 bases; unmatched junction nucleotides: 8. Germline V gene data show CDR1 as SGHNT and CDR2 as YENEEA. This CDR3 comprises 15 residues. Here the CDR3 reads CASSELGTGAYEQYF. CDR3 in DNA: TGTGCCAGCAGCGAACTAGGGACAGGAGCCTACGAGCAGTACTTC.

The CDR3 coding sequence is TGTGCCACCAGTGAACTAGCGGGAGGGCCTCTCAATGAGCAGTTCTTC. It translates to CATSELAGGPLNEQFF. The V call is TRBV24-1, the J call TRBJ2-1; TRBD2 aligns across 13 bases. Trimming took 4 bases from V and 6 from J; bases not matched to a gene: 5. CDR3 size: 16 residues. The germline V gene encodes CDR1 KGHDR and CDR2 SFDVKD.